This TCR beta chain was profiled in a study of blood T cell repertoires in COVID-19. The protocol was immunoSEQ multiplex PCR, while the TCRdb copy is restricted to in-frame clones and leaves out a portion. This table holds around 140,000 clones, approximately 88% found once. CDR1 and CDR2 from the germline V gene are WSHSY and SAAADI. This CDR3 has 14 residues. The junction had 7 bases not matched to a gene; V was cut back by 7 bases and J by 8 bases. This clonotype was sampled from a man aged 45-65 years with acute or convalescent COVID-19. What was sequenced was peripheral blood. V and J are TRBV10-2 and TRBJ2-3; 12 nucleotides agree with TRBD2. CDR3 region: CASKTSGSLVTQYF. The CDR3 bases are TGCGCCAGCAAGACTAGCGGGAGCCTTGTTACGCAGTATTTT.